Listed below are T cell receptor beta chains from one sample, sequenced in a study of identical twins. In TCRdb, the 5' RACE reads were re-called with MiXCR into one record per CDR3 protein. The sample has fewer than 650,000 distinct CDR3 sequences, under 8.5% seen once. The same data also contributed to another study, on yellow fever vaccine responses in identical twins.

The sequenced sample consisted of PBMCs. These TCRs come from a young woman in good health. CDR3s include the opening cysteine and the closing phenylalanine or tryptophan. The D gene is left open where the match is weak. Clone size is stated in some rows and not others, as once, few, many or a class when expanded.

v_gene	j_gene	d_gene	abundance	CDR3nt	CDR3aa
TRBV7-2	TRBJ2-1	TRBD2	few	TGTGCCAGCAGCCCTAGCGGGGCCCAACTTAGCTCCTACAATGAGCAGTTCTTC	CASSPSGAQLSSYNEQFF
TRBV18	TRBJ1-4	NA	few	TGTGCCAGCTCAGCGACAGAGCCTTTCGGTCGAGAAAAACTGTTTTTT	CASSATEPFGREKLFF
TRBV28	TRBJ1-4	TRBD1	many	TGTGCCAGCAGTTCAGGGACAGTGGTGACCGGTGAAAAACTGTTTTTT	CASSSGTVVTGEKLFF
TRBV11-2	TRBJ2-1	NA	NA	TGTGCCAGCAGCTCCCTAGTTAAGGTCTCCTACAATGAGCAGTTCTTC	CASSSLVKVSYNEQFF
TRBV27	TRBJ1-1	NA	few	TGTGCCAGCAGCTTGGGGACACACAGGTCCCGCGGGACTGAAGCTTTCTTT	CASSLGTHRSRGTEAFF
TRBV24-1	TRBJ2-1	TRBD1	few	TGTGCCACCAGTGATTGGGGACAGGGGGTTGACAATGAGCAGTTCTTC	CATSDWGQGVDNEQFF
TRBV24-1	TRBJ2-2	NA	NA	TGTGCCACCAGTGATTTATTCGACAGTACCGGGGAGCTGTTTTTT	CATSDLFDSTGELFF
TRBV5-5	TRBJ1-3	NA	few	TGTGCCAGCAGCATGGGCTCTGGAAACACCATATATTTT	CASSMGSGNTIYF
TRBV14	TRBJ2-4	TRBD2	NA	TGTGCCAGCAGCCAAGATACCCGGGGGGACATTCAGTACTTC	CASSQDTRGDIQYF
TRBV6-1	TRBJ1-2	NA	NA	TGTGCCAGCAAGTACGGATTGGGGACATCTAACTATGGCTACACCTTC	CASKYGLGTSNYGYTF
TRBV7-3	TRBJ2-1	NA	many	TGTGCCAGCAGCCCCGCGCCGAGCTCCTACAATGAGCAGTTCTTC	CASSPAPSSYNEQFF
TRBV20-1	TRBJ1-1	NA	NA	TGCAGTGCAGAAACCGGGAGTAACACTGAAGCTTTCTTT	CSAETGSNTEAFF
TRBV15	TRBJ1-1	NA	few	TGTGCCACCACTCCGGGACCCGGCTCCGGAGCTTTCTTT	CATTPGPGSGAFF
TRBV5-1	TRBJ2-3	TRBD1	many	TGCGCCAGCAGCTTTTACGGACAGGGGGCTGCAGATACGCAGTATTTT	CASSFYGQGAADTQYF
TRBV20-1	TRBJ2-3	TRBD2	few	TGCAGTGCTAGAGCCCCCTTTAGCGGGCTGTTCACAGATACGCAGTATTTT	CSARAPFSGLFTDTQYF
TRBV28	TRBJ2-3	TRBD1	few	TGTGCCAGCAGTCCCGGACAGGAGTTTGATACGCAGTATTTT	CASSPGQEFDTQYF
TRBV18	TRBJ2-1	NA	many	TGTGCCAGCTCTTCCCCGATAAAGCAGTTCTTC	CASSSPIKQFF
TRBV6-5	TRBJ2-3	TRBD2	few	TGTGCCAGCAGTTACTCCTGGACTAGCGGGAGCACAGATACGCAGTATTTT	CASSYSWTSGSTDTQYF
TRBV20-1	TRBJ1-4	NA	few	TGCAGTGCTAGTGAAACCGGGACCCATAATGAAAAACTGTTTTTT	CSASETGTHNEKLFF
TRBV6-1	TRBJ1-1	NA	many	TGTGCCAGCTCGAGGACAGCCGGGACTGAAGCTTTCTTT	CASSRTAGTEAFF
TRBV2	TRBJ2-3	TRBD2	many	TGTGCCAGCAGTGAAGCGCGGGGGGGAAGCACAGATACGCAGTATTTT	CASSEARGGSTDTQYF
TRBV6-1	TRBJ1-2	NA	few	TGTGCCAGCAGTCAGTACGACCCGGCTAGCTATGGCTACACCTTC	CASSQYDPASYGYTF
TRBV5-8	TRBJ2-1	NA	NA	TGTGCCAGCAACCGGCAGGCAGGCTCCTACAATGAGCAGTTCTTC	CASNRQAGSYNEQFF
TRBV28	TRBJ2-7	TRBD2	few	TGTGCCAGCAGTTCGGGACTAGCGGGAGTGTCGGCCGAGCAGTACTTC	CASSSGLAGVSAEQYF
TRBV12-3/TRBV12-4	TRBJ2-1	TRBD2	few	TGTGCCAGCAGTTTTAGCGGGAGATACGACAATGAGCAGTTCTTC	CASSFSGRYDNEQFF
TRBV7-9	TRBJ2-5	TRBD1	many	TGTGCCAGCAGCTTTTTCCTCGGACAGGGGGTCTCGGAGACCCAGTACTTC	CASSFFLGQGVSETQYF
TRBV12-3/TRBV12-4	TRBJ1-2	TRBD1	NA	TGTGCCAGCAGGACAGGGGGCCCGTATGGCTACACCTTC	CASRTGGPYGYTF
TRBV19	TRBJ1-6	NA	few	TGTGCCAGTCAAGGGGCCTTGGGTTCACCCCTCCACTTT	CASQGALGSPLHF
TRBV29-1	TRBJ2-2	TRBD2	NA	TGCAGCGTTGTTTTTAGCGGGACAATAACCGGGGAGCTGTTTTTT	CSVVFSGTITGELFF
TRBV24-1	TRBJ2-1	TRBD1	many	TGTGCCACCAGTGACCGACGGACAGGGGGCACCTACAATGAGCAGTTCTTC	CATSDRRTGGTYNEQFF
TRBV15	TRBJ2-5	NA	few	TGTGCCACCAGCGAGGGGACTCCTCGGTCAATACTCCAGTACTTC	CATSEGTPRSILQYF